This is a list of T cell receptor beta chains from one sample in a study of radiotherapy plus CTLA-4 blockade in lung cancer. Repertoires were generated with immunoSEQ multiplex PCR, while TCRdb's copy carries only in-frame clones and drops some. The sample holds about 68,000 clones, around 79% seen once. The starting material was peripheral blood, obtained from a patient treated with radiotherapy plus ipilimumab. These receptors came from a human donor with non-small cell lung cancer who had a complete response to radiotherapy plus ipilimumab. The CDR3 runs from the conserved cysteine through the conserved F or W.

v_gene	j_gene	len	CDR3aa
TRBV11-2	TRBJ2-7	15	CASSLNRDSSYEQYF
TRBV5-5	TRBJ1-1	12	CASSGAGTEAFF
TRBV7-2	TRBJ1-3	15	CASSLVGASGNTIYF
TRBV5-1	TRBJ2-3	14	CASTRGRTTDTQYF
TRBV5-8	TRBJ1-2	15	CASRLDPGANYGYTF
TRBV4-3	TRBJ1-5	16	CASSQGGDRGSQPQHF
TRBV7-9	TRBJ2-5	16	CASSFLMRTTQETQYF
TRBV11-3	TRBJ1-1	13	CASSPPIETEAFF
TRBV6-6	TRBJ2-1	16	CASSPGQGGTYNEQFF
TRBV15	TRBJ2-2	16	CATSRVPRGNTGELFF
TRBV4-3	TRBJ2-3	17	CASSQGGGGFTGDTQYF
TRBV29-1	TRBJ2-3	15	CSVDGTALRADTQYF
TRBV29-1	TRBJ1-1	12	CSVEEGAYEAFF
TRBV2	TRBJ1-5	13	CASSRDRDQPQHF
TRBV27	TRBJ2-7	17	CASSLTSGGAGPHEQYF
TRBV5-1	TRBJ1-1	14	CASSPAPGNTEAFF
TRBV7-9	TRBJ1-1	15	CASSLAQPTNTEAFF
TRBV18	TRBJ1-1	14	CASSPGQGNTEAFF
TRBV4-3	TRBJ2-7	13	CASSQDRTGEQYF
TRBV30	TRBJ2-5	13	CAWSGTSQETQYF
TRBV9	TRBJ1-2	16	CASSVDPTGESYGYTF
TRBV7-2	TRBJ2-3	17	CASSGLAGGITGDTQYF
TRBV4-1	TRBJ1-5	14	CASSQDDSRQPQHF
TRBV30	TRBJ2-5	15	CAWSLGGGGRETQYF